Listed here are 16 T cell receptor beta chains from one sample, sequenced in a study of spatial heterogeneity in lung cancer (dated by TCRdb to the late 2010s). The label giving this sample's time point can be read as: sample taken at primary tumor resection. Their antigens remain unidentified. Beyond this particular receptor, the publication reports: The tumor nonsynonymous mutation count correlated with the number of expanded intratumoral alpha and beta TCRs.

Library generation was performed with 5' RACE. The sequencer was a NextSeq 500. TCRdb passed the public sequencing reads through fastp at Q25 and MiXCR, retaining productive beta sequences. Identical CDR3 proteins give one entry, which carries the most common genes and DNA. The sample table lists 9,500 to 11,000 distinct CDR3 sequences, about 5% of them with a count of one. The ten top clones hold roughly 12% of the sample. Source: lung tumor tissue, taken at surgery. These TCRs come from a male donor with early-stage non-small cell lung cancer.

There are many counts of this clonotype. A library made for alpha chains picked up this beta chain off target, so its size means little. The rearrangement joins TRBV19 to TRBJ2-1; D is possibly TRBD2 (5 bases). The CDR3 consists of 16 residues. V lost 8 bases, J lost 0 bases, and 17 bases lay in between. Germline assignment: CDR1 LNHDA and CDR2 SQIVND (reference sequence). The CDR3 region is CASARPGGGSYNEQFF. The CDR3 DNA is TGTGCCAGTGCCCGCCCTGGCGGAGGCTCCTACAATGAGCAGTTCTTC.

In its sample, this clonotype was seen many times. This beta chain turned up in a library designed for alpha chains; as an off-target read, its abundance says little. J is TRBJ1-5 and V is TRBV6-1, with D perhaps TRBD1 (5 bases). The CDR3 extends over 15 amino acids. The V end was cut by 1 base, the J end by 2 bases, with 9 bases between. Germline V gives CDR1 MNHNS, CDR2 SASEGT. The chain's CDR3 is CASSEEAGGNQPQHF. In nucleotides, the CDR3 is TGTGCCAGCAGTGAAGAAGCGGGGGGCAATCAGCCCCAGCATTTT.

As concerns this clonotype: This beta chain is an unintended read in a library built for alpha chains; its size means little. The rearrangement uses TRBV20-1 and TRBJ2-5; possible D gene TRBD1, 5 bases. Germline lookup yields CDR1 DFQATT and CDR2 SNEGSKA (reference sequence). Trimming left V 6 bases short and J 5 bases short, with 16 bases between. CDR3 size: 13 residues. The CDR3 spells CSAVESGRETQYF. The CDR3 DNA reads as TGCAGTGCAGTCGAGTCAGGGCGCGAGACCCAGTACTTC.

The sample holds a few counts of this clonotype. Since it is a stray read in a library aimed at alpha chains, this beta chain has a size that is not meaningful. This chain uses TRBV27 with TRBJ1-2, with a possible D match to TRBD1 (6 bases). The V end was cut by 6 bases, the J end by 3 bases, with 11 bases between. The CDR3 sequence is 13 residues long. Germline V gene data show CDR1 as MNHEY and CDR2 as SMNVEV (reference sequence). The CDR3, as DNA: TGTGCCAGCAGCAAGGACAGCTACTATGGCTACACCTTC. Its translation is CASSKDSYYGYTF.

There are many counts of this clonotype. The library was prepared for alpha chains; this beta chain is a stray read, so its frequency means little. The CDR3 reads CASSEFPGQPQHF. In nucleotides, the CDR3 is TGTGCCAGCAGCGAGTTCCCCGGGCAGCCCCAGCATTTT. The chain has TRBV9 and TRBJ1-5; D is undetermined. V was pared by 3 bases and J by 7 bases, with 11 bases between. Germline CDR1 reads SGDLS; CDR2 reads YYNGEE. CDR3 size: 13 residues.

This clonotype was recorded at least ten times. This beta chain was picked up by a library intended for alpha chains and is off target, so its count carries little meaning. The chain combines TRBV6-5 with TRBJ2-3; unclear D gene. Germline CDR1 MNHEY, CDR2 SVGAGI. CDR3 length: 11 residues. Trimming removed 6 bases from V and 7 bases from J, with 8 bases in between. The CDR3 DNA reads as TGTGCCAGCAGCAGCCGCAATACGCAGTATTTT. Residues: CASSSRNTQYF.

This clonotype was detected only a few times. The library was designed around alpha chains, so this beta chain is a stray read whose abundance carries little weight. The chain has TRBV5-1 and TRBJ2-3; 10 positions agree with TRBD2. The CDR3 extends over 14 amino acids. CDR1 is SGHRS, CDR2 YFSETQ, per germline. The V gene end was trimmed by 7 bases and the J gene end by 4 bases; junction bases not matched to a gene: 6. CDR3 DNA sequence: TGCGCCAGCTCAAGCGGGGGGGCGGCAGATACGCAGTATTTT. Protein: CASSSGGAADTQYF.

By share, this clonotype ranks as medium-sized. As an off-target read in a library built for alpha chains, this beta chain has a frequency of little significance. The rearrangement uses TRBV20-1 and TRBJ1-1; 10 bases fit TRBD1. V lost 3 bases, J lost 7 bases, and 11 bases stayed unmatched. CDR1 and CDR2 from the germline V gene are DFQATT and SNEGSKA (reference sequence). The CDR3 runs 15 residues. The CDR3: CSASPGTGASIEAFF. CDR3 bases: TGCAGTGCTAGTCCCGGGACAGGGGCTTCAATTGAAGCTTTCTTT.

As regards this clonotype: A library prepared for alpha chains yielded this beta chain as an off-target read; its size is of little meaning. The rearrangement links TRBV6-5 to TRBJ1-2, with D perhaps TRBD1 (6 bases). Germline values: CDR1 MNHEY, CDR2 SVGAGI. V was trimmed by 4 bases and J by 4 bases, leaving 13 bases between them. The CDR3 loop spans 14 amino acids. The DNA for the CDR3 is TGTGCCAGCAGTTCCCAGGGAGGGGGCTATGGCTACACCTTC. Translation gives CASSSQGGGYGYTF.

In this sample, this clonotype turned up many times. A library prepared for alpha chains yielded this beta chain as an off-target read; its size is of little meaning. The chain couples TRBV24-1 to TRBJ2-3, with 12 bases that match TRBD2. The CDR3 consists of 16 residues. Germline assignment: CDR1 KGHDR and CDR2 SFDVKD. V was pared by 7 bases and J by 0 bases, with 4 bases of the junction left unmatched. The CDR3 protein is CATSRGLAGSTDTQYF. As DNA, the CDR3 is TGTGCCACCAGCCGAGGACTAGCGGGGAGCACAGATACGCAGTATTTT.

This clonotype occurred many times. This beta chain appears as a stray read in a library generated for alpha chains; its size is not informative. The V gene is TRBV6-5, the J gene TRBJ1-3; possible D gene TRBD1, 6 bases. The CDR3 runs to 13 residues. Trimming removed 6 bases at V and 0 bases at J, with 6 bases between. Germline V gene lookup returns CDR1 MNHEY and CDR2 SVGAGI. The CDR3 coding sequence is TGTGCCAGCAGGGACAGCTCTGGAAACACCATATATTTT. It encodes CASRDSSGNTIYF.

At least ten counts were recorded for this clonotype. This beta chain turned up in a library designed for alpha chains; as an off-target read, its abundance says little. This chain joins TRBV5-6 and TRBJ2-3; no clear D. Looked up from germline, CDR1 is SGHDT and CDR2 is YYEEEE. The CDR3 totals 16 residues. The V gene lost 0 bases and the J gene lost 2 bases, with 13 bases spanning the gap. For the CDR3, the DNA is TGTGCCAGCAGCTTGGCGGTGACTCCAGCCACAGATACGCAGTATTTT. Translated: CASSLAVTPATDTQYF.

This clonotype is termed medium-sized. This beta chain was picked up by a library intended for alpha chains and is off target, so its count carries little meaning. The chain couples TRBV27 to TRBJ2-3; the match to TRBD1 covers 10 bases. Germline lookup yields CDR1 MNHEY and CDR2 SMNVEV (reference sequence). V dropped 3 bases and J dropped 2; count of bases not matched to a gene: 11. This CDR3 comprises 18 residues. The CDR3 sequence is CASSFSEGDRGFTDTQYF. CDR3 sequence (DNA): TGTGCCAGCAGTTTCTCCGAGGGGGACAGGGGATTCACAGATACGCAGTATTTT.

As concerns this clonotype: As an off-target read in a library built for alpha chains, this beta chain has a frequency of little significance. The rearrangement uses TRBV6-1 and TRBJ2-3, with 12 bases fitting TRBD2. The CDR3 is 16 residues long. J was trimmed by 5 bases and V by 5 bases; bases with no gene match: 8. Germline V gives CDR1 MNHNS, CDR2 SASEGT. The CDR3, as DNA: TGTGCCAGCAGTTCCCGACTAGCGGGGGCGGGAGATACGCAGTATTTT. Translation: CASSSRLAGAGDTQYF.

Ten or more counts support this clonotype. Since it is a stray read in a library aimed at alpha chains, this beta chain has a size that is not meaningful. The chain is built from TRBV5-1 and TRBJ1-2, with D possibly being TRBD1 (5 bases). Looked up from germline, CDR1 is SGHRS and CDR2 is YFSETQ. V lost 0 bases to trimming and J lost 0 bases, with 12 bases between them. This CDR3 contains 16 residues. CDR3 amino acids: CASSLAGLETNYGYTF. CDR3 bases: TGCGCCAGCAGCTTGGCGGGACTGGAGACTAACTATGGCTACACCTTC.

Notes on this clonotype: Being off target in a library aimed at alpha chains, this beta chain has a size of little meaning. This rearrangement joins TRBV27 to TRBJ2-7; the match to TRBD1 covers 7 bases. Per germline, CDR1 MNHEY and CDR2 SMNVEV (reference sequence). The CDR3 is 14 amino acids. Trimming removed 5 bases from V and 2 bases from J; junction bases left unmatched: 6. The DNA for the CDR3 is TGTGCCAGCAGTCCCCGGACAGGAACCTACGAGCAGTACTTC. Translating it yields CASSPRTGTYEQYF.